These 18 T cell receptor beta chains were sequenced from one sample in a study of response to subunit inactivated influenza vaccine. Via MiXCR, TCRdb re-called the RT-PCR reads, giving one row per CDR3 protein. The profile shows just under 550,000 distinct CDR3 sequences, under 25% of them singletons. These same data were also listed under a study on T cells expressing NK-cell markers. That work adds: What made the TCR beta cDNA was 5'RACE template switching with UMIs.

The material was CD4+ T cells sorted from PBMCs, obtained 11 to 12 days after vaccination. Receptors were obtained from a man aged 50-59 years who received an inactivated influenza vaccine.

The V and J genes are TRBV3-1 and TRBJ2-1, with D hard to call. Trimming removed 0 bases at V and 9 bases at J, with 12 bases between. CDR1 is LGHDT, CDR2 YNNKEL, per germline (reference sequence). The CDR3 spans 14 residues. The CDR3 nucleotides read TGTGCCAGCAGCCAAGATCTGAGGCACGGTGAGCAGTTCTTC. Its translation is CASSQDLRHGEQFF.

This clonotype has only a few counts. The chain carries TRBV28 and TRBJ1-5, with unresolved D. Germline CDR1 MDHEN, CDR2 SYDVKM. This CDR3 is 11 amino acids long. Trimming left V 4 bases short and J 7 bases short, with 5 bases between. This CDR3 is CASSSRQPQHF. DNA for the CDR3: TGTGCCAGCAGTTCGCGCCAGCCCCAGCATTTT.

Only a few counts were recorded for this clonotype. The chain recombines TRBV29-1 with TRBJ2-1, with unresolved D. This CDR3 has 15 amino acids. V lost 3 bases, J lost 0 bases, and 12 bases lay in between. CDR1 SQVTM and CDR2 ANQGSEA come from the germline V gene. The CDR3 nucleotides read TGCAGCGTTGACGGTAGTACGAGCTCCTACAATGAGCAGTTCTTC. Translating gives CSVDGSTSSYNEQFF.

This chain joins TRBV7-2 and TRBJ2-7, with 7 bases matching TRBD2. The trim removed 2 bases at V and 7 bases at J, leaving 5 bases unmatched. This CDR3 has 13 amino acids. Germline V CDR1 and CDR2: SGHTA, FQGNSA. CDR3 in DNA: TGTGCCAGCAGCTTACTTCAGCGGGAAGAGCAGTACTTC. Encoded protein: CASSLLQREEQYF.

This clonotype was seen only once. This may be a read error, as it is one base from a much larger clone. The chain employs TRBV24-1 and TRBJ2-3; TRBD1 aligns across 7 bases. The CDR3 is made up of 15 amino acids. V dropped 5 bases and J dropped 6; count of bases not matched to a gene: 10. The germline CDR1 and CDR2 sequences are KGHDR and SFDVKD. The CDR3 reads CATSGPTNRGDTQYF. In DNA form, the CDR3 reads TGTGCCACCAGTGGCCCTACAAACAGGGGCGATACGCAGTATTTT.

This clonotype was picked up a small number of times. V usage is TRBV12-3 or TRBV12-4 and J usage is TRBJ2-1; 11 bases are a match to TRBD2. V dropped 8 bases and J dropped 8; count of bases not matched to a gene: 5. The CDR3 extends over 13 amino acids. CDR3 in amino acids: CASETSGTYEQFF. CDR3 in DNA: TGTGCCAGCGAGACTAGCGGGACGTATGAGCAGTTCTTC.

This clonotype was counted between two and nine times. The V and J genes are TRBV7-2 and TRBJ2-1, with 11 bases lining up with TRBD2. V dropped 7 bases and J dropped 2; count of bases not matched to a gene: 4. The CDR3 has 15 residues. CDR1 is SGHTA, CDR2 FQGNSA, per germline. For the CDR3, the DNA is TGTGCCAGCACCCTAGCGGGAGGCACCTACAATGAGCAGTTCTTC. It encodes CASTLAGGTYNEQFF.

The rearrangement links TRBV7-2 to TRBJ2-5; 8 bases fit TRBD2. The CDR3 is made up of 14 amino acids. Trimming cost V 2 bases and J 5 bases; bases outside gene matches: 4. Germline V gene data show CDR1 as SGHTA and CDR2 as FQGNSA. CDR3 in amino acids: CASSLSGGSETQYF. The CDR3 DNA is TGTGCCAGCAGCTTAAGCGGGGGTTCTGAGACCCAGTACTTC.

The J gene is TRBJ2-5, the V gene TRBV6-1; D is possibly TRBD1 or TRBD2 (5 bases each). V lost 6 bases to trimming and J lost 2 bases, with 19 bases between them. The CDR3 covers 16 residues. Germline CDR1 MNHNS, CDR2 SASEGT. Written as DNA, the CDR3 is TGTGCCAGCAGCAATTTAGGGACCCGGAGACAAGAGACCCAGTACTTC. It encodes CASSNLGTRRQETQYF.

This clonotype was detected only a few times. This chain links TRBV6-2 or TRBV6-3 with TRBJ2-6; D tentatively fits TRBD1 or TRBD2 (5 bases each). Trimming took 2 bases from V and 4 from J, leaving 15 bases between them. The CDR3 has 17 residues. Germline lookup yields CDR1 MNHEY and CDR2 SVGEGT. CDR3 loop: CASSYGPQGDGANVLTF. The CDR3, as DNA: TGTGCCAGCAGTTACGGCCCCCAAGGGGACGGGGCCAACGTCCTGACTTTC.

This clonotype was counted between two and nine times. The rearrangement links TRBV7-2 to TRBJ2-1; a weak D match, TRBD2 (5 bases). CDR1 and CDR2 (germline): SGHTA, FQGNSA. Trimming removed 2 bases at V and 2 bases at J, with 10 bases between. This CDR3 is built from 15 residues. The CDR3 sequence is CASSLQAGTYNEQFF. The CDR3 nucleotides are TGTGCCAGCAGCTTACAAGCCGGGACCTACAATGAGCAGTTCTTC.

This sequence joins TRBV11-2 and TRBJ1-2; 9 bases line up with TRBD1. The CDR3 has 13 residues. V shed 6 bases and J 7 bases; nucleotides not matched to a gene: 6. The germline CDR1 and CDR2 sequences are SGHAT and FQNNGV. CDR3 residues: CASSHGTGTGYTF. The CDR3 DNA follows: TGTGCCAGCAGTCACGGGACAGGGACTGGCTACACCTTC.

This clonotype was observed a few times. The rearrangement links TRBV24-1 to TRBJ2-1, with a tentative D call TRBD2 (6 bases). The V gene lost 1 base and the J gene lost 4 bases, with 13 bases spanning the gap. There are 16 residues in the CDR3. Germline V gene lookup returns CDR1 KGHDR and CDR2 SFDVKD. The CDR3 sequence is CATSDFSAGGYNEQFF. CDR3 nucleotides: TGTGCCACCAGTGATTTTTCGGCAGGAGGGTACAATGAGCAGTTCTTC.

This clonotype has just a few counts. The chain recombines TRBV11-1 with TRBJ2-1; 8 positions match TRBD2. V was pared by 1 base and J by 2 bases, with 13 bases of the junction left unmatched. Germline values: CDR1 SGHAT, CDR2 FQDESV (reference sequence). The CDR3 runs to 19 residues. This CDR3 is CASSLVGGRGDSPYNEQFF. CDR3 DNA: TGTGCCAGCAGCTTAGTAGGTGGGCGGGGGGATTCACCCTACAATGAGCAGTTCTTC.

V is TRBV11-2 and J is TRBJ2-2; D unclear. Germline CDR1 SGHAT, CDR2 FQNNGV. The length of the CDR3 is 18 residues. V lost 4 bases and J lost 6, with 24 bases in between. The CDR3 region has the DNA TGTGCCAGCAGCTCCCCTTATTCGTTTAAGGGCCAGGCCGGGGAGCTGTTTTTT. Protein product: CASSSPYSFKGQAGELFF.

This chain connects TRBV5-1 to TRBJ2-3, with TRBD2 as a possible D gene (6 bases). The CDR3 has 14 amino acids. Per the germline V gene, CDR1 is SGHRS and CDR2 is YFSETQ. Trimming left V 5 bases short and J 2 bases short, with 12 bases between. The CDR3, as DNA: TGCGCCAGCAGTGGAGGGCGATACACAGATACGCAGTATTTT. This gives the protein CASSGGRYTDTQYF.

This chain joins TRBV7-2 and TRBJ1-5; no clear D. The CDR3 spans 15 residues. From germline, CDR1 is SGHTA and CDR2 FQGNSA. The germline V and J ends were trimmed by 0 bases and 1 base, with 7 bases remaining between them. CDR3 sequence (DNA): TGTGCCAGCAGCTTAGCCCCACGGAGCAATCAGCCCCAGCATTTT. Protein sequence: CASSLAPRSNQPQHF.

V is TRBV27 and J is TRBJ2-1, with 9 bases fitting TRBD1. The CDR3 contains 15 residues. The germline gives CDR1 MNHEY, CDR2 SMNVEV (reference sequence). With 6 bases clipped from V and 4 bases from J, the junction kept 7 bases outside the gene matches. CDR3 protein: CASRLRQGDYNEQFF. The CDR3 DNA reads TGTGCCAGCAGATTGAGACAGGGGGATTACAATGAGCAGTTCTTC.